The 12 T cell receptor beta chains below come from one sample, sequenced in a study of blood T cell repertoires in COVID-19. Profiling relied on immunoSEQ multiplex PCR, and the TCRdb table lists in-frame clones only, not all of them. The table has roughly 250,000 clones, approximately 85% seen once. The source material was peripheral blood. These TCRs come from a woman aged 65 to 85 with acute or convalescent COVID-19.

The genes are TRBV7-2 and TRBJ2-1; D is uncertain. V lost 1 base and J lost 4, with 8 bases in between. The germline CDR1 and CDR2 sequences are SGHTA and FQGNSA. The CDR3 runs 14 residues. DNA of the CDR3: TGTGCCAGCAGCTTAGACCAGATGTACAATGAGCAGTTCTTC. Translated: CASSLDQMYNEQFF. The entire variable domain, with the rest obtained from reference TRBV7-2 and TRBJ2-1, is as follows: GAGVSQSPSNKVTEKGKDVELRCDPISGHTALYWYRQSLGQGLEFLIYFQGNSAPDKSGLPSDRFSAERTGGSVSTLTIQRTQQEDSAVYLCASSLDQMYNEQFFGPGTRLTVL.

The CDR3 reads CASSDIGPGSSNGYTF. The CDR3 DNA sequence: TGTGCCAGCAGCGACATAGGCCCCGGCTCGTCTAATGGCTACACCTTC. The chain is built from TRBV7-6 and TRBJ1-2; no reliable D call. V was shortened by 5 bases and J by 6 bases, with 22 bases between the two germline ends. The CDR3 spans 16 residues. CDR1 SGHVS and CDR2 FNYEAQ come from the germline V gene.

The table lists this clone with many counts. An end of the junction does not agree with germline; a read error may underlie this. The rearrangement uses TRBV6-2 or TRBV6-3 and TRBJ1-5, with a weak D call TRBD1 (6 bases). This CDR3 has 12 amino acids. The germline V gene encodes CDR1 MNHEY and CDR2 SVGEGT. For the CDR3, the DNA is TGTGCCAGCAGTTACTCACAGGGCCCACGGGATTTT. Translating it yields CASSYSQGPRDF.

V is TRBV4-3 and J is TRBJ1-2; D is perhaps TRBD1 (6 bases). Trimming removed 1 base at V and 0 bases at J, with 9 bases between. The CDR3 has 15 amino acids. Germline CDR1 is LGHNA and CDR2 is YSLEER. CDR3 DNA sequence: TGCGCCAGCAGCCAAGTAGGGACACCTAACTATGGCTACACCTTC. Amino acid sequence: CASSQVGTPNYGYTF.

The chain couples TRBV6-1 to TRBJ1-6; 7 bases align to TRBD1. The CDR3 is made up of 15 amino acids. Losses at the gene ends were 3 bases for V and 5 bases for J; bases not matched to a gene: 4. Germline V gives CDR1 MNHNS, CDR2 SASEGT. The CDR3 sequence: CASSDRGFHNSPLHF. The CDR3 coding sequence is TGTGCCAGCAGTGACAGGGGGTTCCATAATTCACCCCTCCACTTT.

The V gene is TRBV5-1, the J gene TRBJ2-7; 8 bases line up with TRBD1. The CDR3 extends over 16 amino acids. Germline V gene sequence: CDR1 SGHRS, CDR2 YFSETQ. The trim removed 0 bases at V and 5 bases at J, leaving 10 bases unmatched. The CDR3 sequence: CASSLVPAGQGHEQYF. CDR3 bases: TGCGCCAGCAGCTTGGTTCCGGCCGGACAGGGCCACGAGCAGTACTTC.

This chain's CDR3 is CASSNTGFYEQYF. The CDR3, as DNA: TGTGCCAGCAGTAACACAGGGTTCTACGAGCAGTACTTC. The chain has TRBV12-3 or TRBV12-4 and TRBJ2-7, with D perhaps TRBD1 (6 bases). This CDR3 is 13 amino acids long. Trimming took 5 bases from V and 3 from J, leaving 11 bases between them.

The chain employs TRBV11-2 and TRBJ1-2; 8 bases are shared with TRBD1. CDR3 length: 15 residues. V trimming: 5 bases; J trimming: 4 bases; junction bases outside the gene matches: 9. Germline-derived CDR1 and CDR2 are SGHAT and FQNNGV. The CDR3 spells CASSAGQGFGYGYTF. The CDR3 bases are TGTGCCAGCAGCGCCGGACAGGGCTTCGGCTATGGCTACACCTTC.

The CDR3 nucleotides read TGTGCCAGCAGCTTATACCCGGGCAATCAGCCCCAGCATTTT. It specifies CASSLYPGNQPQHF. The V and J genes are TRBV7-9 and TRBJ1-5; D gene ambiguous. V shed 2 bases and J shed 2 bases, with 7 bases lying between them. Germline V CDR1 and CDR2: SEHNR, FQNEAQ (reference sequence). The CDR3 runs 14 residues.

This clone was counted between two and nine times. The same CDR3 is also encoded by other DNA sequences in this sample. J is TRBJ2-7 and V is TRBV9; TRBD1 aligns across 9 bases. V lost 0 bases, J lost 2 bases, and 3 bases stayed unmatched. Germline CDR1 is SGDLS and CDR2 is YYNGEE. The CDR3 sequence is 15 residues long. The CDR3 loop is CASSVETGGTYEQYF. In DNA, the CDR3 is TGTGCCAGCAGCGTAGAAACAGGGGGCACCTACGAGCAGTACTTC.

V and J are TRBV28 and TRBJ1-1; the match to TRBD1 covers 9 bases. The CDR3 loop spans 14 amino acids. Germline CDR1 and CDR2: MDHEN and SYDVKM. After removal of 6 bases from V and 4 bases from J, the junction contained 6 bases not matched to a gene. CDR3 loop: CASRPGTGSTEAFF. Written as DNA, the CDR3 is TGTGCCAGCAGACCTGGGACAGGGTCCACTGAAGCTTTCTTT.

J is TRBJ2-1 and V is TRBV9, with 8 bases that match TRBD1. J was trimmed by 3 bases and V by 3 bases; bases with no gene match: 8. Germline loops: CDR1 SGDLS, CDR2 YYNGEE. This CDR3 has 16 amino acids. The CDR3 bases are TGTGCCAGCAGCGCCGCTTCCGGGACAGGCTACAATGAGCAGTTCTTC. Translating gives CASSAASGTGYNEQFF.